The 6 T cell receptor beta chains reported below all come from one sample, sequenced in a study of blood T cell repertoires in COVID-19. Clones were sequenced by immunoSEQ multiplex PCR, and TCRdb holds only the in-frame ones, with some missing. The sample consists of over 300,000 clones, under 90% of them appearing once. The sample taken for sequencing was PBMCs or T cells enriched from blood (not recorded which). The receptor source for this set is a woman between 18 and 30 years old who had recovered from COVID-19.

This clone was found a few times. The V gene is TRBV4-1, the J gene TRBJ1-2; no reliable D call. Germline CDR1 is MGHRA and CDR2 is YSYEKL. CDR3 length: 14 amino acids. V was clipped by 0 bases and J by 8 bases, with 13 bases between them. The DNA of the CDR3 is TGCGCCAGCAGCCAAGATTTAAGCCCGGGAGGCTACACCTTC. Amino acids: CASSQDLSPGGYTF.

The chain links TRBV9 to TRBJ2-3; 7 bases match TRBD1. In germline, CDR1 is SGDLS, CDR2 YYNGEE. This CDR3 spans 16 amino acids. With V trimmed by 4 bases and J by 1 base, 9 bases remained unmatched. In DNA, the CDR3 is TGTGCCAGCAGCCCCCAAGATGGACAGGGCACAGATACGCAGTATTTT. Translating it yields CASSPQDGQGTDTQYF.

The rearrangement uses TRBV12-5 and TRBJ1-1, with TRBD1 as a possible D gene (5 bases). This CDR3 region has 14 residues. Per germline, CDR1 LGHNT and CDR2 FRNRAP. The V end lost 6 bases, the J end lost 3 bases, and 14 bases lay between the germline ends. The CDR3 sequence: CASGRDFRDTEAFF. The CDR3 nucleotides read TGTGCTAGTGGCCGGGACTTTAGGGACACTGAAGCTTTCTTT.

The chain links TRBV11-2 to TRBJ2-5; D is ambiguous. This CDR3 is 13 amino acids long. V lost 2 bases to trimming and J lost 5 bases, with 9 bases between them. The germline gives CDR1 SGHAT, CDR2 FQNNGV. The CDR3 loop reads CASSLLPRETQYF. As DNA, the CDR3 is TGTGCCAGCAGCTTACTTCCTCGGGAGACCCAGTACTTC. Supplemented by reference TRBV11-2 and TRBJ2-5, the full variable domain reads EAGVAQSPRYKIIEKRQSVAFWCNPISGHATLYWYQQILGQGPKLLIQFQNNGVVDDSQLPKDRFSAERLKGVDSTLKIQPAKLEDSAVYLCASSLLPRETQYFGPGTRLLVL.

V gene TRBV6-5 combines with J gene TRBJ1-5, with TRBD1 as a possible D gene (6 bases). Germline V gives CDR1 MNHEY, CDR2 SVGAGI. V was pared by 5 bases and J by 1 base, with 9 bases between. The CDR3 contains 14 residues. The CDR3 region has the DNA TGTGCCAGCAGTCTAGGGGGAAGCAATCAGCCCCAGCATTTT. This encodes CASSLGGSNQPQHF.

The rearrangement joins TRBV5-5 to TRBJ1-1, with 10 bases matching TRBD1. V gave up 0 bases and J gave up 4 bases; unmatched junction bases: 9. Germline V CDR1 and CDR2: SGHKS, YYEKEE (reference sequence). This CDR3 is 17 amino acids long. The CDR3 spells CASSLAGDRGYSTEAFF. Here the CDR3 DNA reads TGTGCCAGCAGCTTGGCCGGGGACAGGGGATACAGCACTGAAGCTTTCTTT.